These 30 T cell receptor beta chains share one sample of origin, sequenced in a study of Tregs in tolerant kidney transplant recipients. Here immunoSEQ multiplex PCR was the method, and the copy in TCRdb shows in-frame clones only, minus some. The sample has tens of thousands of clones, 90% to 95% seen once; the top ten hold approximately 0.5%. Sequenced here: CD4+ T cells from blood, sampled before the transplant. The source is a human donor who received a combined kidney and bone marrow transplant.

CDR3 in amino acids: CASSKDRGLTDTQYF. CDR3 bases: TGTGCCAGTTCGAAAGACAGGGGCCTCACAGATACGCAGTATTTT. J is TRBJ2-3 and V is TRBV6-5; 8 bases are shared with TRBD1. The germline V gene encodes CDR1 MNHEY and CDR2 SVGAGI. The ends lost 9 bases at V and 2 bases at J; junction bases unmatched: 10. This CDR3 region has 15 residues.

The V and J genes are TRBV4-3 and TRBJ2-3; D not resolved. Germline V lookup: CDR1 LGHNA, CDR2 YSLEER. The CDR3 loop spans 14 amino acids. V was cut by 2 bases and J by 2 bases, with 8 bases left in between. CDR3 sequence (DNA): TGCGCCAGCAGCCAATTAGCTTTCACAGATACGCAGTATTTT. Translation gives CASSQLAFTDTQYF.

V is TRBV4-2 and J is TRBJ2-1; TRBD2 agrees at 10 bases. The CDR3 consists of 14 residues. The germline V gene has CDR1 LGHNA and CDR2 YNFKEQ. J gave up 5 bases and V 4 bases, and 2 bases lay outside the gene matches. The CDR3 coding sequence is TGTGCCAGCAGCCCTAGCGGGAGTGACAATGAGCAGTTCTTC. Translation gives CASSPSGSDNEQFF.

The V and J genes are TRBV30 and TRBJ1-5, with a weak D call TRBD1 (5 bases). Germline V lookup: CDR1 GTSNPN, CDR2 SVGIG (reference sequence). This CDR3 region has 12 residues. V lost 2 bases and J 5 bases, leaving 7 bases between the germline ends. CDR3 in DNA: TGTGCCTGGAGTTCAGGGTATCAGCCCCAGCATTTT. Protein product: CAWSSGYQPQHF.

The chain employs TRBV6-1 and TRBJ1-2; a possible D gene is TRBD1 (5 bases). CDR1 and CDR2 from the germline V gene are MNHNS and SASEGT. The CDR3 has 13 amino acids. V lost 1 base to trimming and J lost 5 bases, with 8 bases between them. The CDR3 nucleotides read TGTGCCAGCAGTGAAGGGCAGGGTTATGGCTACACCTTC. Translating gives CASSEGQGYGYTF.

The rearrangement joins TRBV5-4 to TRBJ2-7, with D possibly matching TRBD1 (5 bases). CDR3 length: 15 amino acids. The germline V gene encodes CDR1 SGHNT and CDR2 YYREEE (reference sequence). V dropped 3 bases and J dropped 1 base, with 14 bases sitting between them. CDR3 amino acids: CASSSFRDLSYEQYF. CDR3 in DNA: TGTGCCAGCAGCTCTTTCAGGGATCTTTCCTACGAGCAGTACTTC.

This clone was seen a handful of times. The chain is built from TRBV7-6 and TRBJ1-2, with D perhaps TRBD1 (6 bases). This CDR3 has 13 amino acids. Germline CDR1 and CDR2: SGHVS and FNYEAQ. V lost 1 base and J 10 bases, leaving 13 bases between the germline ends. CDR3 loop: CASSLGDNRIYTF. The CDR3 region has the DNA TGTGCCAGCAGCTTAGGGGACAATCGGATCTACACCTTC.

This CDR3 is CAWSVGANEKLFF. The CDR3 DNA reads TGTGCCTGGAGTGTAGGGGCTAATGAAAAACTGTTTTTT. This chain connects TRBV30 to TRBJ1-4; a possible D gene is TRBD1 (5 bases). V lost 0 bases to trimming and J lost 3 bases, with 5 bases between them. From germline, CDR1 is GTSNPN and CDR2 SVGIG (reference sequence). The CDR3 length is 13 residues.

V gene TRBV5-1 combines with J gene TRBJ2-7; 8 bases are shared with TRBD1. The CDR3 is 17 amino acids. Per germline, CDR1 SGHRS and CDR2 YFSETQ. The V and J ends lost 3 bases and 7 bases, in that order; junction bases with no gene match: 18. CDR3 nucleotides: TGCGCCAGCAGCTATACTTTCGGGACAGGCCTACTACGGGAGCAGTACTTC. This translates into CASSYTFGTGLLREQYF.

The chain links TRBV7-2 to TRBJ2-1; 12 positions agree with TRBD2. The V and J ends lost 4 bases and 5 bases, in that order; junction bases with no gene match: 12. Looked up from germline, CDR1 is SGHTA and CDR2 is FQGNSA. The CDR3 totals 18 residues. CDR3 region: CASSSQPSLAGGDNEQFF. CDR3 nucleotides: TGTGCCAGCAGCTCCCAGCCCTCACTAGCGGGGGGCGACAATGAGCAGTTCTTC.

This clone was counted a single time. V is TRBV4-1 and J is TRBJ2-7; 10 bases line up with TRBD1. The CDR3 has 14 amino acids. The junction had 5 bases not matched to a gene; V was cut back by 6 bases and J by 3 bases. From germline, CDR1 is MGHRA and CDR2 YSYEKL. The CDR3 DNA is TGCGCCAGCAGACCCGGGACAGGGGTCTACGAGCAGTACTTC. It encodes CASRPGTGVYEQYF.

V is TRBV19 and J is TRBJ1-4; TRBD1 aligns across 9 bases. The junction had 5 bases not matched to a gene; V was cut back by 3 bases and J by 9 bases. Per germline, CDR1 LNHDA and CDR2 SQIVND (reference sequence). This CDR3 has 14 amino acids. CDR3 protein: CASSMRDRVKKLFF. CDR3 coding DNA: TGTGCCAGTAGTATGAGGGACAGGGTCAAAAAACTGTTTTTT.

V and J are TRBV6-5 and TRBJ1-1; D possibly corresponds to TRBD1 (6 bases). The germline V gene encodes CDR1 MNHEY and CDR2 SVGAGI. V gave up 4 bases and J gave up 11 bases, with 11 bases separating them. The CDR3 is made up of 11 amino acids. CDR3 residues: CASSSGARAFF. The CDR3 DNA is TGTGCCAGCAGTTCAGGGGCGAGGGCTTTCTTT.

This chain uses TRBV7-2 with TRBJ2-3; 14 positions match TRBD2. Trimming removed 6 bases from V and 5 bases from J; junction bases left unmatched: 7. There are 16 residues in the CDR3. Germline-derived CDR1 and CDR2 are SGHTA and FQGNSA. In DNA, the CDR3 is TGTGCCAGCAGGAGACTAGCGGGGGGGCGGCAAGATACGCAGTATTTT. Its translation is CASRRLAGGRQDTQYF.

This clone was picked up a small number of times. The CDR3 region is CASSPRTGFDSYEQYF. Here the CDR3 DNA reads TGTGCCAGTAGTCCCAGGACAGGGTTTGACTCCTACGAGCAGTACTTC. The V call is TRBV19, the J call TRBJ2-7; 8 bases are shared with TRBD1. This CDR3 has 16 residues. Germline V lookup: CDR1 LNHDA, CDR2 SQIVND (reference sequence). The V and J ends lost 5 bases and 0 bases, in that order; junction bases with no gene match: 9.

This chain's CDR3 is CASSPQGLATEAFF. For the CDR3, the DNA is TGTGCCAGCAGCCCACAGGGTTTGGCCACTGAAGCTTTCTTT. This rearrangement joins TRBV9 to TRBJ1-1; perhaps TRBD1 as D (6 bases). This CDR3 spans 14 amino acids. In germline, CDR1 is SGDLS, CDR2 YYNGEE. V dropped 4 bases and J dropped 4 bases, with 14 bases sitting between them.

Worth noting for this clone: At one of its ends the junction is not consistent with the germline gene, which may arise from a read error. Other DNA sequences in this sample translate to the same CDR3. The rearrangement links TRBV18 to TRBJ1-6; no firm D call. CDR3 length: 16 amino acids. CDR1 is KGHSH and CDR2 is LQKENI in the germline V gene. CDR3 DNA: TGTGCCAGCTCACCACGACAATCCTCCTATAATTCCCCCCTCCACTTT. Translation: CASSPRQSSYNSPLHF.

The chain joins TRBV7-7 to TRBJ2-3; 9 nucleotides agree with TRBD2. The CDR3 totals 14 residues. J lost 4 bases, V lost 5 bases, and 4 bases had no gene match. In germline, CDR1 is SSHAT, CDR2 FNYEAQ (reference sequence). CDR3 in DNA: TGTGCCAGCAGCCAGGGACTAGCAGCAGATACGCAGTATTTT. Its protein product is CASSQGLAADTQYF.

The count of this clone is one. The gene calls are TRBV6-6 and TRBJ2-2; TRBD1 might be the D (5 bases). Trimming cost V 5 bases and J 7 bases, with 8 bases left between them. The germline gives CDR1 MNHNY, CDR2 SVGAGI (reference sequence). The CDR3 runs 12 residues. CDR3 nucleotides: TGTGCCAGCAGTACCACAGGCGGGGAGCTGTTTTTT. Translating gives CASSTTGGELFF.

V usage is TRBV5-6 and J usage is TRBJ2-7; 11 bases agree with TRBD2. Germline V gene lookup returns CDR1 SGHDT and CDR2 YYEEEE. This CDR3 spans 18 amino acids. The junction had 10 bases not matched to a gene; V was cut back by 1 base and J by 1 base. CDR3 coding DNA: TGTGCCAGCAGCTTGAGGGTAGCGGGAGGGCCCAAATCCTACGAGCAGTACTTC. Translating gives CASSLRVAGGPKSYEQYF.

The CDR3 loop is CAILTKQGESYEQYF. DNA of the CDR3: TGTGCCATCCTGACAAAACAGGGGGAGAGTTACGAGCAGTACTTC. V gene TRBV6-1 combines with J gene TRBJ2-7; 8 bases are shared with TRBD1. The germline V gene encodes CDR1 MNHNS and CDR2 SASEGT. Trimming at V came to 10 bases and at J to 4 bases, leaving 15 bases not matched to a gene. The CDR3 is 15 amino acids.

On this clone itself: Compared with germline, one end of the junction differs, possibly owing to a read error. This chain connects TRBV7-9 to TRBJ1-1, with no clear D. This CDR3 is built from 9 residues. Looked up from germline, CDR1 is SEHNR and CDR2 is FQNEAQ (reference sequence). This chain's CDR3 is CATLEGSDF. The CDR3 coding sequence is TGTGCCACCCTGGAGGGATCCGACTTT.

The V gene is TRBV7-6, the J gene TRBJ1-1; weak D call: TRBD1 (6 bases). Per germline, CDR1 SGHVS and CDR2 FNYEAQ. V lost 2 bases and J 1 base, leaving 14 bases between the germline ends. This CDR3 is built from 16 residues. The chain's CDR3 is CASSLPAQGPNTEAFF. CDR3 DNA sequence: TGTGCCAGCAGCTTACCTGCACAGGGACCGAACACTGAAGCTTTCTTT.

This clone is a singleton in its sample. The V and J genes are TRBV30 and TRBJ2-5; D perhaps matches TRBD2 (5 bases). V lost 4 bases and J lost 4, with 19 bases in between. Germline V gives CDR1 GTSNPN, CDR2 SVGIG (reference sequence). The CDR3 is made up of 15 amino acids. CDR3 sequence: CAWTLGWGSGETQYF. The CDR3 DNA reads as TGTGCCTGGACCTTGGGCTGGGGAAGCGGAGAGACCCAGTACTTC.

The rearrangement links TRBV19 to TRBJ2-1; 7 bases align to TRBD2. The CDR3 is made up of 15 amino acids. Trimming removed 6 bases from V and 0 bases from J; junction bases left unmatched: 5. The germline CDR1 and CDR2 sequences are LNHDA and SQIVND (reference sequence). The CDR3 region has the DNA TGTGCCAGTAGCCCCAGGGAGGGCTCCTACAATGAGCAGTTCTTC. Its protein is CASSPREGSYNEQFF. Looking up the rest from reference TRBV19 and TRBJ2-1 gives the full variable domain: DGGITQSPKYLFRKEGQNVTLSCEQNLNHDAMYWYRQDPGQGLRLIYYSQIVNDFQKGDIAEGYSVSREKKESFPLTVTSAQKNPTAFYLCASSPREGSYNEQFFGPGTRLTVL.

The chain has TRBV7-2 and TRBJ2-7, with a possible D match to TRBD2 (7 bases). The CDR3 spans 14 residues. Trimming removed 2 bases from V and 2 bases from J, with 10 bases in between. Germline V gene sequence: CDR1 SGHTA, CDR2 FQGNSA. The DNA of the CDR3 is TGTGCCAGCAGCTTAAGAGGGGGGGCCTACGAGCAGTACTTC. Translation gives CASSLRGGAYEQYF.

The chain couples TRBV5-1 to TRBJ1-1, with 7 bases that match TRBD1. Germline V gene lookup returns CDR1 SGHRS and CDR2 YFSETQ. V trimming: 1 base; J trimming: 0 bases; junction bases outside the gene matches: 0. The CDR3 runs to 14 residues. The CDR3 is CASSLTGVNTEAFF. CDR3 DNA sequence: TGCGCCAGCAGCTTGACAGGGGTGAACACTGAAGCTTTCTTT.

V usage is TRBV10-3 and J usage is TRBJ2-1; no definite D call. V was shortened by 0 bases and J by 5 bases, with 11 bases between the two germline ends. The CDR3 totals 15 residues. The germline V gene encodes CDR1 ENHRY and CDR2 SYGVKD. The CDR3 here is CAISESGDGDNEQFF. The CDR3 nucleotides are TGTGCCATCAGTGAGTCCGGAGACGGAGACAATGAGCAGTTCTTC.

As concerns this clone: An end of the junction does not agree with germline; a read error may underlie this. Other DNA sequences from this sample encode an identical CDR3 as well. The chain carries TRBV6-1 and TRBJ2-7; D is possibly TRBD1 (5 bases). This CDR3 region has 15 residues. Germline V CDR1 and CDR2: MNHNS, SASEGT. In DNA form, the CDR3 reads TGTGCTAGCAGTGAAGCATGGACACACTCCTACGAGCAGTACTTC. Protein product: CASSEAWTHSYEQYF.

The chain is built from TRBV28 and TRBJ1-4; the D is unclear. Between the trimmed V and J ends, which lost 4 bases and 8 bases, there was a span of 8 bases. The germline gives CDR1 MDHEN, CDR2 SYDVKM. This CDR3 comprises 12 residues. The CDR3 loop is CASSSLREKLFF. CDR3 nucleotides: TGTGCCAGCAGTTCCCTCAGGGAAAAACTGTTTTTT.